The present T cell receptor (beta chain) was sequenced within a study of blood T cell repertoires in COVID-19. Living in 25 or so US areas, the participants were between about 18 and 100 years of age. Participant reports of clinical history set cohort assignment. Among Cohort 3 donors, those recovered had two negative PCRs, clearance, or symptom resolution. CDR3 length equals 13 residues. Trimming took 6 bases from V and 8 from J; bases not matched to a gene: 8. The repertoire was sequenced with immunoSEQ multiplex PCR; TCRdb's copy has only in-frame clones and lacks some. The sample yields hundreds of thousands of clones, 88% seen once.

This rearrangement joins TRBV12-3 or TRBV12-4 to TRBJ1-1, with 8 bases aligning to TRBD1. The sequenced sample was PBMCs or T cells enriched from blood (not recorded which). This receptor was identified in a woman between 50 and 59 years old who had recovered from COVID-19. CDR3 DNA sequence: TGTGCCAGCAGGGATTGGACAGGGCCAGAAGCTTTCTTT. Translated, it gives CASRDWTGPEAFF.